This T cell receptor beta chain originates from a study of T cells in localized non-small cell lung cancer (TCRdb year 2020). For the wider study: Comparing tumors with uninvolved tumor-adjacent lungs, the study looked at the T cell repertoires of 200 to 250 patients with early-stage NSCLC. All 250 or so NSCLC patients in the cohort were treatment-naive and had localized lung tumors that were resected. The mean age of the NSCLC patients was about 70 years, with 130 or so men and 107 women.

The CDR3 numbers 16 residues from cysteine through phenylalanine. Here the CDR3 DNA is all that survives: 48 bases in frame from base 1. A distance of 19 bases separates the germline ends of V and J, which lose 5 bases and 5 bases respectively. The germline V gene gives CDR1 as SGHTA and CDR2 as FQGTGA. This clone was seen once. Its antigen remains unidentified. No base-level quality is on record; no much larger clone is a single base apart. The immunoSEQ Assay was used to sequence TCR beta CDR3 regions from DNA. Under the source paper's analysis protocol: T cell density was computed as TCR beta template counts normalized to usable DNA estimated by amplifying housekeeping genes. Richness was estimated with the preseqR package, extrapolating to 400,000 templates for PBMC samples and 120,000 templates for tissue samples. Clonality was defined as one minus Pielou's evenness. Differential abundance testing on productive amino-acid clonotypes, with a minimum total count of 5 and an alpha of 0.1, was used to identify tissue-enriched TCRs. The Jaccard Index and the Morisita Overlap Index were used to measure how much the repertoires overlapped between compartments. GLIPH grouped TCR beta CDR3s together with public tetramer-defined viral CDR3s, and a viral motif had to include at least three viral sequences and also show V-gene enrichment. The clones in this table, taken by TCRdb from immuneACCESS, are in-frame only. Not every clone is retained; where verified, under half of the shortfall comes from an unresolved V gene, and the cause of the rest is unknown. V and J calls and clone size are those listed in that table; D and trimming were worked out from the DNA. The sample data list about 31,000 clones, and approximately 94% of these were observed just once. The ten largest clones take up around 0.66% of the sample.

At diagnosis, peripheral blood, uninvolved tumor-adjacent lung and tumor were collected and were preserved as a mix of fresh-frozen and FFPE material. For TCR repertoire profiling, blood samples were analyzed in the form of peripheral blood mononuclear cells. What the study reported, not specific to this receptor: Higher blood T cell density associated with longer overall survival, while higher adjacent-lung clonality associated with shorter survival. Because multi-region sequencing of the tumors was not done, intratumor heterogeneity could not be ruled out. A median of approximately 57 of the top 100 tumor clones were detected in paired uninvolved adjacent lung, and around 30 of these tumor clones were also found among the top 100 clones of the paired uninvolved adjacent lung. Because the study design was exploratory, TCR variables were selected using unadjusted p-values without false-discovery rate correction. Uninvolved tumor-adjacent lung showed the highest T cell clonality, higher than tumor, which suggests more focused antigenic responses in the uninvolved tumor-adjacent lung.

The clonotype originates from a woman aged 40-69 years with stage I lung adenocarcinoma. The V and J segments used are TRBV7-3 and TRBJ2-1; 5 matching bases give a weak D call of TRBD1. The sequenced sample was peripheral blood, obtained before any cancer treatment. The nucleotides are TGTGCCAGCAGCGGATCTGGGGCAGTCGATAACAATGAGCAGTTCTTC. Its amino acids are CASSGSGAVDNNEQFF. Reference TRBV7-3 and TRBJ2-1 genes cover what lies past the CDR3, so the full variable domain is GAGVSQTPSNKVTEKGKYVELRCDPISGHTALYWYRQSLGQGPEFLIYFQGTGAADDSGLPNDRFFAVRPEGSVSTLKIQRTERGDSAVYLCASSGSGAVDNNEQFFGPGTRLTVL.